The following is a T cell receptor (beta chain) sequence with its context. The data were taken from a study of blood T cell repertoires in COVID-19. Assay: immunoSEQ multiplex PCR; the TCRdb copy retains only in-frame clones and omits some. The sample holds about 45,000 clones; over 70% are singletons and the top ten take 15% to 20%. The CDR3 is 13 residues long. V was shortened by 4 bases and J by 4 bases, with 10 bases between the two germline ends. Sequencing was carried out using peripheral blood. This sequence was found in a man between 65 and 85 years old with acute or convalescent COVID-19. The rearrangement links TRBV12-3 or TRBV12-4 to TRBJ1-2, with D possibly being TRBD1 (5 bases). DNA of the CDR3: TGTGCCAGCAGTTGGGAGGGGCCCTATGGCTACACCTTC. This codes for CASSWEGPYGYTF.